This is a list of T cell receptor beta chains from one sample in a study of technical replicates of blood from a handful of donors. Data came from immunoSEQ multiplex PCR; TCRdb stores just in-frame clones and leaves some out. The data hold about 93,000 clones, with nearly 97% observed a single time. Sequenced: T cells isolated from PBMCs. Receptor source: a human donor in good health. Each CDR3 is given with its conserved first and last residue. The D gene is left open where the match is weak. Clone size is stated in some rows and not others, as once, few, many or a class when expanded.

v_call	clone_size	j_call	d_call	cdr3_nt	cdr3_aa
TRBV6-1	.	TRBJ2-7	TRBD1	TGTGCCAGCAGGGTGACAGGGGGCTTGAACGAGCAGTACTTC	CASRVTGGLNEQYF
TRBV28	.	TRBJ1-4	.	TGTGCCAGCAACTTCGGGGGGAGGGTTGAAAAACTGTTTTTT	CASNFGGRVEKLFF
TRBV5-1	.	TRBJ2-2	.	TGCGCCAGCAGCTTGTGGATACAGGAGAACACCGGGGAGCTGTTTTTT	CASSLWIQENTGELFF
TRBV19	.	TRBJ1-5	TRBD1	TGTGCCAGCAACGACAGGGCCCCGGATCAGCCCCAGCATTTT	CASNDRAPDQPQHF
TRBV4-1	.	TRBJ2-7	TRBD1	TGCGCCAGCAGCCAAGGGGTGGGACAGGCCTACGAGCAGTACTTC	CASSQGVGQAYEQYF
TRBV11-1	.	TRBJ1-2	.	TGTGCCAGCAGCGCCGTCCCGACTTATTATGGCTACACCTTC	CASSAVPTYYGYTF
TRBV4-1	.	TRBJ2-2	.	TGCGCCAGCAGCCAAGAAGAGTGGGGGGAGCTGTTTTTT	CASSQEEWGELFF
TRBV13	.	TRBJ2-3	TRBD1	TGTGCCAGCAGTCACCGGGACAGCCATTTCTCCAGCACAGATACGCAGTATTTT	CASSHRDSHFSSTDTQYF
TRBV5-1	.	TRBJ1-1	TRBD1	TGCGCCAGCAGCACGAGGACAGGGACAATATCGAATACTGAAGCTTTCTTT	CASSTRTGTISNTEAFF
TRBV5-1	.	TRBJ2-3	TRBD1	TGCGCCAGCAGCGGACAGGGGGCGAAAGATACGCAGTATTTT	CASSGQGAKDTQYF
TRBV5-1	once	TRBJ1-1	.	TGCGCCAGCAGCTTGTCGACAGCTATGAGCACTGAAGCTTTCTTT	CASSLSTAMSTEAFF
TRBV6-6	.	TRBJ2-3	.	TGTGCCAGCATTGGCAGGATTCCTTTCGATACGCAGTATTTT	CASIGRIPFDTQYF
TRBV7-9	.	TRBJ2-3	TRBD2	TGTGCCAGCAGAGAAACGGGACTAGCGAGCACAGATACGCAGTATTTT	CASRETGLASTDTQYF
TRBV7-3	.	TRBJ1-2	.	TGTGCCAGCAGCTTAAACCAGGGGAATGGCTACACCTTC	CASSLNQGNGYTF
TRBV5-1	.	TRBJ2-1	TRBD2	TGCGCCAGCAGCTTGAGGGGGGAGGGACTAGCGGCTCTCAATGAGCAGTTCTTC	CASSLRGEGLAALNEQFF
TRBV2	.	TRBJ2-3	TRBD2	TGTGCCAGCAGTGCTTCGGCGGGGGTGTGGACAGATACGCAGTATTTT	CASSASAGVWTDTQYF
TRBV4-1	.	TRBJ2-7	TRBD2	TGCGCCAGCAGCCCTAGCGGGAGGGGTCTGGAGCTCCCCTACGAGCAGTACTTC	CASSPSGRGLELPYEQYF
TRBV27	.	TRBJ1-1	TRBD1	TGTGCCAGCAGTACCCTGGGACAGGGAAAAACTGAAGCTTTCTTT	CASSTLGQGKTEAFF
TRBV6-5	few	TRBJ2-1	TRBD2	TGTGCCAGCAGTTTGGGGGGACTAAGTGAGCAGTTCTTC	CASSLGGLSEQFF
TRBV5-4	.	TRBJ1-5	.	TGTGCCAGCAGCTTGGAGAGAGATCAGCCCCAGCATTTT	CASSLERDQPQHF
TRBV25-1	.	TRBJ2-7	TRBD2	TGTGCCAGCAGTGGCACTAGCGGCCCCTACGAGCAGTACTTC	CASSGTSGPYEQYF
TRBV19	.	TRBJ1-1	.	TGTGCCAGTACCCCCGGGAAGGGTCCCACTGAAGCTTTCTTT	CASTPGKGPTEAFF
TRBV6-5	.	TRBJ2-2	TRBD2	TGTGCCAGCAGTTGGTATAGCGGGAAGACCGGGGAGCTGTTTTTT	CASSWYSGKTGELFF